What follows is one T cell receptor beta chain and its context. Antigen: not known. The sample originates from a study of cytomegalovirus exposure and HLA in healthy donors. Regarding the study as a whole: Cytomegalovirus association was listed for under 200 TCR beta chains. Across all donors, roughly uniform sequencing depth was an assumption of the presence/absence analyses.

The primer mix had 60 Vbeta and 13 Jbeta primers. Profiling relied on immunoSEQ multiplex PCR, and the TCRdb table lists in-frame clones only, not all of them. The sample data list roughly 73,000 clones. Trimming stripped 3 bases from V and 5 bases from J, with 4 bases between. The length of the CDR3 is 12 residues. Per germline, CDR1 SEHNR and CDR2 FQNEAQ (reference sequence). Sequencing was done on a sample of PBMCs. The origin of this receptor is a female donor in good health and CMV-seropositive. The V and J genes are TRBV7-9 and TRBJ2-2; D is undetermined. CDR3 amino acids: CASSLRTGELFF. The CDR3 DNA reads TGTGCCAGCAGCTTGCGAACCGGGGAGCTGTTTTTT.